These 31 T cell receptor beta chains share one sample of origin, sequenced in a study of cytomegalovirus exposure and HLA in healthy donors. The PCR made use of 60 Vbeta and 13 Jbeta primers. The repertoire was sequenced with immunoSEQ multiplex PCR; TCRdb's copy has only in-frame clones and lacks some. The sample includes approximately 100,000 clones, 75% to 90% of them seen just once. Sequenced input: PBMCs. The receptors were sampled from a man between 40 and 49 years old in good health and CMV-seropositive.

The rearrangement uses TRBV2 and TRBJ2-6; TRBD2 is a possible D gene (7 bases). Germline V gene sequence: CDR1 SNHLY, CDR2 FYNNEI. CDR3 length equals 17 residues. The V gene lost 5 bases and the J gene lost 2 bases, with 16 bases spanning the gap. The CDR3 region is CASSPPGGGAGANVLTF. CDR3 coding DNA: TGTGCCAGCAGTCCACCTGGGGGGGGCGCTGGGGCCAACGTCCTGACTTTC. The whole variable domain, filled in from reference TRBV2 and TRBJ2-6, reads EPEVTQTPSHQVTQMGQEVILRCVPISNHLYFYWYRQILGQKVEFLVSFYNNEISEKSEIFDDQFSVERPDGSNFTLKIRSTKLEDSAMYFCASSPPGGGAGANVLTFGAGSRLTVL.

The V and J genes are TRBV28 and TRBJ1-4, with no clear D. Germline CDR1 is MDHEN and CDR2 is SYDVKM. The CDR3 is 12 amino acids. Trimming removed 4 bases at V and 5 bases at J, with 5 bases between. CDR3 amino acids: CASSSSNEKLFF. The CDR3 DNA is TGTGCCAGCAGTTCCTCCAATGAAAAACTGTTTTTT. Full variable domain (outside the CDR3, taken from reference TRBV28 and TRBJ1-4): DVKVTQSSRYLVKRTGEKVFLECVQDMDHENMFWYRQDPGLGLRLIYFSYDVKMKEKGDIPEGYSVSREKKERFSLILESASTNQTSMYLCASSSSNEKLFFGSGTQLSVL.

The CDR3 here is CASLGPGTTQGGTQYF. In nucleotides, the CDR3 is TGTGCCAGCCTTGGCCCCGGGACTACCCAAGGGGGGACCCAGTACTTC. The chain joins TRBV7-8 to TRBJ2-5; TRBD2 might be the D (7 bases). The V and J ends lost 8 bases and 7 bases respectively, with 26 bases between them. CDR1 and CDR2 (germline): SGHVS, FQNEAQ. The CDR3 extends over 16 amino acids.

The CDR3: CASSRPGDSTYNEQFF. CDR3 DNA: TGTGCCAGCAGCAGACCGGGGGACAGTACCTACAATGAGCAGTTCTTC. The chain uses TRBV5-4 and TRBJ2-1; maybe TRBD1 (7 bases). With 4 bases removed from V and 2 bases from J, the gap between germline ends came to 16 bases. Looked up from germline, CDR1 is SGHNT and CDR2 is YYREEE (reference sequence). The CDR3 loop spans 16 amino acids.

The genes are TRBV4-1 and TRBJ2-3, with unresolved D. This CDR3 is 11 amino acids long. CDR1 MGHRA and CDR2 YSYEKL come from the germline V gene. Trimming removed 4 bases from V and 9 bases from J, with 8 bases in between. As DNA, the CDR3 is TGCGCCAGCAGCCCCCTAGGCACGCAGTATTTT. It yields the protein CASSPLGTQYF.

In its sample, this clone ranks as medium-sized. The chain carries TRBV2 and TRBJ1-5; no reliable D call. CDR3 length equals 15 residues. CDR1 is SNHLY and CDR2 is FYNNEI in the germline V gene. The V and J ends lost 2 bases and 5 bases respectively, with 13 bases between them. CDR3 in amino acids: CASSELPGTYQPQHF. The CDR3 nucleotides read TGTGCCAGCAGTGAACTACCAGGCACCTATCAGCCCCAGCATTTT.

The chain links TRBV6-5 to TRBJ2-7; TRBD1 aligns across 9 bases. Looked up from germline, CDR1 is MNHEY and CDR2 is SVGAGI. The ends lost 3 bases at V and 5 bases at J; junction bases unmatched: 11. CDR3 length: 16 amino acids. CDR3 nucleotide sequence: TGTGCCAGCAGTTATCACCTGGGACAGGGTACAAACGAGCAGTACTTC. Translated: CASSYHLGQGTNEQYF.

V and J are TRBV6-4 and TRBJ2-7; D is ambiguous. Germline values: CDR1 MRHNA, CDR2 SNTAGT. The V end lost 6 bases, the J end lost 0 bases, and 6 bases lay between the germline ends. This CDR3 comprises 12 residues. CDR3 sequence: CASRCLSYEQYF. The CDR3, as DNA: TGTGCCAGCAGGTGTCTCTCCTACGAGCAGTACTTC.

The chain recombines TRBV5-4 with TRBJ2-6; 7 bases line up with TRBD1. The CDR3 sequence is 15 residues long. V lost 4 bases, J lost 0 bases, and 1 base stayed unmatched. Germline CDR1 is SGHNT and CDR2 is YYREEE (reference sequence). CDR3 in DNA: TGTGCCAGCAGCGGGGACAGCTCTGGGGCCAACGTCCTGACTTTC. Encoded protein: CASSGDSSGANVLTF.

V and J are TRBV7-8 and TRBJ1-1, with D perhaps TRBD1 (6 bases). CDR3 length: 17 residues. Germline V gene lookup returns CDR1 SGHVS and CDR2 FQNEAQ. The ends were cut back, 6 bases at V and 0 bases at J, with 20 bases in the middle. The CDR3 nucleotides are TGTGCCAGCAGACCAGCGCTGGGTAGGGGGATGAACACTGAAGCTTTCTTT. Residues: CASRPALGRGMNTEAFF.

This sequence joins TRBV30 and TRBJ1-6, with 7 bases fitting TRBD1. This CDR3 has 15 residues. Germline V CDR1 and CDR2: GTSNPN, SVGIG (reference sequence). V trimming: 0 bases; J trimming: 9 bases; junction bases outside the gene matches: 8. The CDR3 is CAWSVSVGGLSPLHF. Written as DNA, the CDR3 is TGTGCCTGGAGTGTATCGGTAGGGGGCCTTTCACCCCTCCACTTT.

The chain links TRBV6-1 to TRBJ1-1; D is perhaps TRBD1 (5 bases). The V end lost 2 bases, the J end lost 1 base, and 14 bases lay between the germline ends. Germline V gene data show CDR1 as MNHNS and CDR2 as SASEGT. The CDR3 has 16 residues. CDR3 region: CASSERGGTGNTEAFF. The CDR3 DNA sequence: TGTGCCAGCAGTGAACGGGGGGGAACTGGGAACACTGAAGCTTTCTTT.

The chain uses TRBV25-1 and TRBJ2-1, with 12 positions matching TRBD2. V lost 4 bases and J lost 9; bases outside the gene matches: 13. Germline V lookup: CDR1 MGHDK, CDR2 SYGVNS. CDR3 length equals 17 residues. CDR3 region: CASSGRASGRVEAEQFF. The CDR3 DNA reads TGTGCCAGCAGTGGAAGAGCTAGCGGGAGGGTTGAAGCTGAGCAGTTCTTC.

The rearrangement joins TRBV5-1 to TRBJ2-7; 8 positions agree with TRBD1. This CDR3 contains 16 residues. Germline V CDR1 and CDR2: SGHRS, YFSETQ. Trimming cost V 0 bases and J 3 bases; bases outside gene matches: 8. CDR3 amino acids: CASSLEPGGGGYEQYF. CDR3 nucleotides: TGCGCCAGCAGCTTGGAGCCAGGGGGCGGAGGCTACGAGCAGTACTTC. Variable domain in full (rest from reference TRBV5-1 and TRBJ2-7): KAGVTQTPRYLIKTRGQQVTLSCSPISGHRSVSWYQQTPGQGLQFLFEYFSETQRNKGNFPGRFSGRQFSNSRSEMNVSTLELGDSALYLCASSLEPGGGGYEQYFGPGTRLTVT.

A few counts support this clone. This chain connects TRBV5-8 to TRBJ1-3, with D possibly matching TRBD1 (6 bases). This CDR3 comprises 15 residues. Germline V gives CDR1 SGHTS, CDR2 YDEGEE. The V end lost 2 bases, the J end lost 0 bases, and 9 bases lay between the germline ends. The CDR3 region is CASSFDRFSGNTIYF. The CDR3 DNA reads TGTGCCAGCAGCTTCGACAGGTTCTCTGGAAACACCATATATTTT. The full variable domain, in which reference TRBV5-8 and TRBJ1-3 provide the parts outside the CDR3, is EAGVTQSPTHLIKTRGQQATLRCSPISGHTSVYWYQQALGLGLQFLLWYDEGEERNRGNFPPRFSGRQFPNYSSELNVNALELEDSALYLCASSFDRFSGNTIYFGEGSWLTVV.

The V gene is TRBV27, the J gene TRBJ1-1; D might be TRBD1 (5 bases). V lost 2 bases and J lost 2, with 6 bases in between. Germline CDR1 is MNHEY and CDR2 is SMNVEV (reference sequence). CDR3 length: 13 amino acids. The CDR3, as DNA: TGTGCCAGCAGTTTAGGGGCTAACACTGAAGCTTTCTTT. Residues: CASSLGANTEAFF.

The CDR3 here is CASSLRTGFHEQYF. CDR3 DNA: TGTGCCAGCTCACTTCGGACAGGCTTCCACGAGCAGTACTTC. V gene TRBV18 combines with J gene TRBJ2-7; 7 bases fit TRBD1. Germline assignment: CDR1 KGHSH and CDR2 LQKENI. The CDR3 has 14 residues. Trimming removed 4 bases from V and 5 bases from J; junction bases left unmatched: 8.

The V gene is TRBV2, the J gene TRBJ1-1, with a possible D match to TRBD1 (6 bases). V gave up 5 bases and J gave up 3 bases, with 10 bases separating them. This CDR3 is 13 amino acids long. Germline loops: CDR1 SNHLY, CDR2 FYNNEI. As DNA, the CDR3 is TGTGCCAGCAGTAACAGGGCCGACACTGAAGCTTTCTTT. Translated, it gives CASSNRADTEAFF.

The J gene is TRBJ2-3, the V gene TRBV9, with 9 bases fitting TRBD1. J gave up 5 bases and V 3 bases, and 7 bases lay outside the gene matches. This CDR3 region has 15 residues. Per the germline V gene, CDR1 is SGDLS and CDR2 is YYNGEE. CDR3 sequence reads: CASSDRGLSLDTQYF. Written as DNA, the CDR3 is TGTGCCAGCAGCGACAGGGGGCTTTCGTTAGATACGCAGTATTTT.

J is TRBJ1-4 and V is TRBV6-1, with 8 bases fitting TRBD1. CDR3 size: 14 residues. Germline V gene data show CDR1 as MNHNS and CDR2 as SASEGT. V was clipped by 3 bases and J by 7 bases; unmatched bases: 4. CDR3 nucleotide sequence: TGTGCCAGCAGTGACTGGACAGGGCGTGAAAAACTGTTTTTT. Its translation is CASSDWTGREKLFF.

The chain combines TRBV4-1 with TRBJ2-1; 11 bases agree with TRBD2. With V trimmed by 0 bases and J by 8 bases, 12 bases remained unmatched. The germline CDR1 and CDR2 sequences are MGHRA and YSYEKL. This CDR3 spans 18 amino acids. CDR3 sequence: CASSQDRLAGGQRDEQFF. The CDR3 DNA reads as TGCGCCAGCAGCCAAGATAGGCTAGCGGGGGGCCAGAGGGATGAGCAGTTCTTC.

The chain uses TRBV18 and TRBJ1-6; no clear D. Trimming shortened V by 3 bases and J by 9 bases, and 9 bases separated the two germline ends. Germline lookup yields CDR1 KGHSH and CDR2 LQKENI. The CDR3 totals 13 residues. The CDR3 spells CASSPELLSPLHF. CDR3 DNA: TGTGCCAGCTCACCCGAGCTACTTTCACCCCTCCACTTT.

The V call is TRBV9, the J call TRBJ1-1; D ambiguous. The CDR3 consists of 13 residues. Deletions cut 0 bases from V and 6 bases from J, with 9 bases between. CDR1 and CDR2 (germline): SGDLS, YYNGEE. CDR3 coding DNA: TGTGCCAGCAGCGTAGTCGGGGAGCCTGAAGCTTTCTTT. This codes for CASSVVGEPEAFF. Full variable domain (missing parts from reference TRBV9 and TRBJ1-1): DSGVTQTPKHLITATGQRVTLRCSPRSGDLSVYWYQQSLDQGLQFLIQYYNGEERAKGNILERFSAQQFPDLHSELNLSSLELGDSALYFCASSVVGEPEAFFGQGTRLTVV.

The rearrangement links TRBV6-6 to TRBJ2-7; 8 bases are shared with TRBD2. CDR1 MNHNY and CDR2 SVGAGI come from the germline V gene (reference sequence). This CDR3 has 14 amino acids. Unmatched junction bases numbered 5, after V lost 4 bases and J lost 3 bases. In DNA, the CDR3 is TGTGCCAGCAGTTCTCTAGCGGGTGGCTACGAGCAGTACTTC. It yields the protein CASSSLAGGYEQYF.

V gene TRBV29-1 combines with J gene TRBJ2-5; a possible D gene is TRBD1 (5 bases). The V gene lost 6 bases and the J gene lost 6 bases, with 11 bases spanning the gap. The germline V gene encodes CDR1 SQVTM and CDR2 ANQGSEA. This CDR3 spans 11 amino acids. The CDR3 coding sequence is TGCAGCGTCCAGGGTGGAAAGACCCAGTACTTC. Its translation is CSVQGGKTQYF.

The rearrangement joins TRBV18 to TRBJ1-4; D unresolved. The CDR3 spans 13 residues. The germline gives CDR1 KGHSH, CDR2 LQKENI. Deletions cut 4 bases from V and 8 bases from J, with 11 bases between. CDR3 region: CASSQGQVEKLFF. The CDR3 DNA follows: TGTGCCAGCTCACAAGGTCAGGTCGAAAAACTGTTTTTT.

This clone was seen just once. The rearrangement uses TRBV6-6 and TRBJ1-2, with 7 bases aligning to TRBD1. CDR3 length equals 14 residues. V lost 6 bases to trimming and J lost 0 bases; unmatched junction nucleotides: 4. CDR1 and CDR2 (germline): MNHNY, SVGAGI (reference sequence). CDR3 nucleotides: TGTGCCAGCAGCGGGACAGCTGCTAACTATGGCTACACCTTC. This encodes CASSGTAANYGYTF.

This clone was detected ten times or more. The chain combines TRBV6-5 with TRBJ1-2, with TRBD1 identical over 8 bases. J gave up 4 bases and V 2 bases, and 6 bases lay outside the gene matches. The length of the CDR3 is 15 residues. Germline V gene data show CDR1 as MNHEY and CDR2 as SVGAGI. CDR3 sequence (DNA): TGTGCCAGCAGTTACGGGACAGGAAGGGCCTATGGCTACACCTTC. Residues: CASSYGTGRAYGYTF.

The chain joins TRBV6-5 to TRBJ1-5; D is perhaps TRBD1 (5 bases). V was cut by 6 bases and J by 4 bases, with 13 bases left in between. CDR3 length: 14 residues. The germline CDR1 and CDR2 sequences are MNHEY and SVGAGI. Here the CDR3 DNA reads TGTGCCAGCAGGGGGGACGGGAGTAATCAGCCCCAGCATTTT. This translates into CASRGDGSNQPQHF.

V is TRBV15 and J is TRBJ2-5; D gene uncertain. V was pared by 3 bases and J by 2 bases, with 13 bases between. The CDR3 consists of 15 residues. CDR1 and CDR2 from the germline V gene are LNHNV and YYDKDF (reference sequence). CDR3 nucleotide sequence: TGTGCCACCAGCAGTAGAGAGGAGAGACAAGAGACCCAGTACTTC. This gives the protein CATSSREERQETQYF.

Worth noting for this clone: The sample holds other DNA sequences that translate to the same CDR3. V is TRBV9 and J is TRBJ2-3; D gene ambiguous. The length of the CDR3 is 13 residues. V lost 0 bases and J 4 bases, leaving 6 bases between the germline ends. The germline gives CDR1 SGDLS, CDR2 YYNGEE. Here the CDR3 reads CASSVVPADTQYF. For the CDR3, the DNA is TGTGCCAGCAGCGTAGTCCCAGCAGATACGCAGTATTTT. Filled out from reference TRBV9 and TRBJ2-3, the complete variable domain reads DSGVTQTPKHLITATGQRVTLRCSPRSGDLSVYWYQQSLDQGLQFLIQYYNGEERAKGNILERFSAQQFPDLHSELNLSSLELGDSALYFCASSVVPADTQYFGPGTRLTVL.